This T cell receptor (beta chain) emerged from a study of cytomegalovirus exposure and HLA in healthy donors. General observations from the study: In a later analysis, compared with equally common non-associated chains, HLA-associated beta chains were more expanded. Some V segments could not be told apart, so they were left out, TRBV6-2 and TRBV6-3 among them. Trimming of TCR beta V- and J-genes showed a link, identified in a later analysis, to a missense DCLRE1C variant.

PCR primers comprised 60 Vbeta and 13 Jbeta primers. TCRdb keeps only in-frame clones here, not all; method: immunoSEQ multiplex PCR. The profile shows around 98,000 clones, 69% of them singletons. This clone showed up just a few times. What it recognizes is unknown. Germline CDR1 and CDR2: MNHEY and SVGAGI. With 4 bases removed from V and 0 bases from J, the gap between germline ends came to 10 bases. This CDR3 has 14 amino acids. The sequencing input was PBMCs. This TCR came from a female donor in good health and CMV-seronegative. The chain carries TRBV6-5 and TRBJ2-7, with unresolved D. The CDR3 nucleotides are TGTGCCAGCAGTTTGAGGTCGAGCTCCTACGAGCAGTACTTC. It encodes CASSLRSSSYEQYF.